This T cell receptor beta chain is drawn from a study of T cell changes during pregnancy in multiple sclerosis. Some clones are missing from TCRdb's copy, which holds only in-frame ones; the method was immunoSEQ multiplex PCR. The profile shows more than 70,000 clones, 91% of them singletons. The specimen was peripheral blood, collected after pregnancy. The sequence was collected from a female donor in good health, enrolled as a control in a pregnancy study.

CDR3 protein: CASSSSIGAQETQYF. In nucleotides, the CDR3 is TGTGCCAGCAGCTCTTCGATAGGGGCCCAAGAGACCCAGTACTTC. The V and J genes are TRBV7-2 and TRBJ2-5; D is perhaps TRBD1 (5 bases). This CDR3 contains 15 residues. Deletions cut 4 bases from V and 1 base from J, with 13 bases between. Germline values: CDR1 SGHTA, CDR2 FQGNSA.